These 8 T cell receptor beta chains were sequenced from one sample in a study of T cell repertoires in cytomegalovirus infection. A single record per CDR3 protein comes from TCRdb applying MiXCR to the reads. The sample records 150,000 to 200,000 distinct CDR3 sequences, 13% to 15% being singletons. The source material was PBMCs. The source of these receptors is a human donor in good health (CMV status not recorded). Some clones in this sample may be carry-over from other donors' samples.

This clonotype was observed many times. This chain connects TRBV7-2 to TRBJ2-4; D tentatively fits TRBD1 or TRBD2 (5 bases each). This CDR3 is built from 13 residues. V lost 2 bases and J lost 8, with 10 bases in between. CDR1 is SGHTA and CDR2 is FQGNSA in the germline V gene. CDR3 in amino acids: CASSLRGADIQYF. The CDR3 bases are TGTGCCAGCAGCTTAAGAGGGGCGGACATTCAGTACTTC.

This clonotype showed up many times. The rearrangement uses TRBV5-1 and TRBJ2-7; D may correspond to TRBD1 or TRBD2 (5 bases each). This CDR3 contains 14 residues. Looked up from germline, CDR1 is SGHRS and CDR2 is YFSETQ. Trimming removed 4 bases at V and 0 bases at J, with 11 bases between. Written as DNA, the CDR3 is TGCGCCAGCAGCGGGGACGGAACCTCCTACGAGCAGTACTTC. Its translation: CASSGDGTSYEQYF. The full variable domain, with the rest looked up from reference TRBV5-1 and TRBJ2-7, is KAGVTQTPRYLIKTRGQQVTLSCSPISGHRSVSWYQQTPGQGLQFLFEYFSETQRNKGNFPGRFSGRQFSNSRSEMNVSTLELGDSALYLCASSGDGTSYEQYFGPGTRLTVT.

This clonotype was seen many times. The rearrangement uses TRBV18 and TRBJ1-5; unclear D gene. V was clipped by 2 bases and J by 0 bases, with 8 bases between them. In germline, CDR1 is KGHSH, CDR2 LQKENI. The CDR3 consists of 15 residues. CDR3 nucleotide sequence: TGTGCCAGCTCACCAAGTGCAGGTAGCAATCAGCCCCAGCATTTT. This sequence encodes CASSPSAGSNQPQHF. The entire variable domain, with the rest obtained from reference TRBV18 and TRBJ1-5, is as follows: NAGVMQNPRHLVRRRGQEARLRCSPMKGHSHVYWYRQLPEEGLKFMVYLQKENIIDESGMPKERFSAEFPKEGPSILRIQQVVRGDSAAYFCASSPSAGSNQPQHFGDGTRLSIL.

The chain carries TRBV19 and TRBJ2-1; a weak D match, TRBD2 (7 bases). The V and J ends lost 7 bases and 10 bases respectively, with 14 bases between them. The CDR3 contains 12 residues. Germline loops: CDR1 LNHDA, CDR2 SQIVND (reference sequence). CDR3 nucleotides: TGTGCCAGTAAGGTGGGAGGGGGGGAGCAGTTCTTC. This encodes CASKVGGGEQFF.

This clonotype has a count of ten or more. J is TRBJ2-7 and V is TRBV28; 8 nucleotides match TRBD2. This CDR3 is 17 amino acids long. The junction had 11 bases not matched to a gene; V was cut back by 3 bases and J by 1 base. CDR1 and CDR2 (germline): MDHEN, SYDVKM. CDR3 sequence: CASSFPTEGLGSYEQYF. CDR3 bases: TGTGCCAGCAGTTTCCCAACTGAGGGACTAGGATCCTACGAGCAGTACTTC.

In this sample, this clonotype turned up a few times. The chain uses TRBV14 and TRBJ2-1, with 8 bases matching TRBD2. The V gene end was trimmed by 6 bases and the J gene end by 4 bases; junction bases not matched to a gene: 8. The CDR3 is 15 residues long. Germline loops: CDR1 SGHDN, CDR2 FVKESK. The CDR3 coding sequence is TGTGCCAGCAGTCCTTACCCGGGGGGGTACAATGAGCAGTTCTTC. It translates to CASSPYPGGYNEQFF.

The gene calls are TRBV19 and TRBJ1-4; tentative D call: TRBD1 (5 bases). Germline V gene data show CDR1 as LNHDA and CDR2 as SQIVND (reference sequence). The CDR3 runs 11 residues. V gave up 9 bases and J gave up 12 bases, with 14 bases separating them. The CDR3 region is CASQAGIQLFF. CDR3 DNA sequence: TGTGCCAGCCAAGCAGGGATCCAACTGTTTTTT.

The V and J genes are TRBV12-3 or TRBV12-4 and TRBJ2-7; the D is unclear. CDR3 length equals 12 residues. V was pared by 1 base and J by 6 bases, with 7 bases between. Written as DNA, the CDR3 is TGTGCCAGCAGTTTAGTCGGGCCCGAGCAGTACTTC. Encoded protein: CASSLVGPEQYF.